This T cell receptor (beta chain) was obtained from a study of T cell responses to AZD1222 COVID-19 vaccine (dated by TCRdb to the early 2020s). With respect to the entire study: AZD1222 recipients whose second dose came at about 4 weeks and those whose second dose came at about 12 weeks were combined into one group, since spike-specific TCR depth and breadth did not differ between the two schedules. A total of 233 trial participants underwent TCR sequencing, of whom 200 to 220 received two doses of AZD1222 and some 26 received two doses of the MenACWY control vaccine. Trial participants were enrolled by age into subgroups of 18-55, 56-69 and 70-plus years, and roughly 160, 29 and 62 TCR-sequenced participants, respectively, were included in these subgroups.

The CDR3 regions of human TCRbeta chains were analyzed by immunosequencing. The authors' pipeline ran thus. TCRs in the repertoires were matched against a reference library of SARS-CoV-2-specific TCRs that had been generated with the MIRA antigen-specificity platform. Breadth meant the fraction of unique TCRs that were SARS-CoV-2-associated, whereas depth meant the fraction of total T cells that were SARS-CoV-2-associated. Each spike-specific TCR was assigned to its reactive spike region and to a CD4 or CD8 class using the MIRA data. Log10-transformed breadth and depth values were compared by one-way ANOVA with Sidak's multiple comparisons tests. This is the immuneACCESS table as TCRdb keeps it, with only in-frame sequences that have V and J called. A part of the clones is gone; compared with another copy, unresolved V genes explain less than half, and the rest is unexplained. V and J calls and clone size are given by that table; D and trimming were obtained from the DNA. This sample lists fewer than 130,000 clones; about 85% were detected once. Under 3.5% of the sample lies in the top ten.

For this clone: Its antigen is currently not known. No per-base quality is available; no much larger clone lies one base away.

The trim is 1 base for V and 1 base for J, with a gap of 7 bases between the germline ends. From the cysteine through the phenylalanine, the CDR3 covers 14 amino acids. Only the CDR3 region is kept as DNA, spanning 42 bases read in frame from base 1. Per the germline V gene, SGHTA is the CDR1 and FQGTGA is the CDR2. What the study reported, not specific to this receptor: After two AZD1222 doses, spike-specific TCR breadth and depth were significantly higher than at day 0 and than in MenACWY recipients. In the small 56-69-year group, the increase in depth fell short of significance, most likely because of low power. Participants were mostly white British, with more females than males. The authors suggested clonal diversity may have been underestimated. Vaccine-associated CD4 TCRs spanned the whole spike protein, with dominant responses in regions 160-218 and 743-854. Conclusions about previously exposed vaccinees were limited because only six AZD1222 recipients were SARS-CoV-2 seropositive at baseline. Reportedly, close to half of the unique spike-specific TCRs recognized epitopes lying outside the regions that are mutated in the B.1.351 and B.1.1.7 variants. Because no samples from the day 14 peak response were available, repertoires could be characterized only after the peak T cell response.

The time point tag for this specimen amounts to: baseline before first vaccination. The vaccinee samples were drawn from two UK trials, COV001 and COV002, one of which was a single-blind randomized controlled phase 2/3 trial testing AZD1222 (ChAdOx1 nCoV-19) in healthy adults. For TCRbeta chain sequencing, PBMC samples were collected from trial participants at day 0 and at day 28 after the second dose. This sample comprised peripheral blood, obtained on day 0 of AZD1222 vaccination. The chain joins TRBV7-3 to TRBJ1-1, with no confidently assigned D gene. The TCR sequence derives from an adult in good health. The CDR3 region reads CASSLMRGNTEAFF. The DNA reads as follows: TGTGCCAGCAGCTTAATGCGGGGGAACACTGAAGCTTTCTTT.